Given below is one TCR beta chain in context. Its target is not known. The data were taken from a study of memory B cells and T cells in multiple sclerosis. Overall study results and limits: Shared clonotype counts depended on differing compartment clone-set sizes and were normalized.

After stimulus-free culture, autoproliferating CFSE-dim and non-proliferating CFSE-high T cells were sequenced separately. Cultures began with roughly 5.4x10^7 CFSE-labeled PBMCs, unstimulated for about 7 days, with replicate wells pooled. The PBMCs received approximately 0.5 uM CFSE and serum-free culture with no added stimuli. CDR1 and CDR2 (germline): SGHRS, YFSETQ. The CDR3 consists of 17 residues. V gave up 1 base and J gave up 7 bases; unmatched junction bases: 12. Only in-frame clones appear in the TCRdb table, and some are missing; sequencing was by immunoSEQ multiplex PCR. The table lists about 32,000 clones, more than 75% of them singletons.

The sequence derives from a human donor with multiple sclerosis. The chain recombines TRBV5-1 with TRBJ2-7; 12 bases align to TRBD1. Sequencing was performed on PBMCs from blood kept in culture. The DNA for the CDR3 is TGCGCCAGCAGCTTGTGGGGACAGGGGGCAACGTCGGATGAGCAGTACTTC. Translating gives CASSLWGQGATSDEQYF.